This T cell receptor (beta chain) was found in a study of shared clonotypes between healthy human individuals. Study background: The study enrolled a couple of women and three men aged 18 to 49.

Selected positively for CCR7 and CD45RO-negative, naive CD8 cells excluded terminally differentiated effector memory CD45RA+ cells. It was about 210 ng DNA, about 30,000 T cell genomes, that sorted-subset replicate PCRs used. Here immunoSEQ multiplex PCR was the method, and the copy in TCRdb shows in-frame clones only, minus some. The sample consists of under 1 million clones, 80% to 95% of them appearing once. J lost 4 bases, V lost 2 bases, and 11 bases had no gene match. The CDR3 length is 16 residues. Germline lookup yields CDR1 SGHAT and CDR2 FQNNGV. The receptor comes from a man aged 25-45 years in good health. What was sequenced was naive CD8+ T cells sorted from blood. This chain uses TRBV11-2 with TRBJ2-7; 7 nucleotides agree with TRBD2. Here the CDR3 DNA reads TGTGCCAGCAGCTTAAGACTAGCCGCAGCGATGTACGAGCAGTACTTC. Translating it yields CASSLRLAAAMYEQYF.